Below are 13 T cell receptor beta chains sequenced from a single sample in a study of tumor and adjacent non-tumor tissue in lung cancer. No cell sorting was done before RNA was extracted from the tissue. The library came from three nested PCR rounds adapted from ARM-PCR protocols. TCRdb re-called the multiplex PCR reads with MiXCR, one entry per CDR3 protein. The sample has roughly 200,000 distinct CDR3 sequences, 71% seen once. Sequenced: lung tumor tissue. These TCRs come from a man in his 60s with non-small cell lung cancer.

This rearrangement joins TRBV20-1 to TRBJ2-2, with D perhaps being TRBD1 or TRBD2 (5 bases each). V lost 4 bases and J 9 bases, leaving 15 bases between the germline ends. The CDR3 covers 13 residues. Germline CDR1 is DFQATT and CDR2 is SNEGSKA (reference sequence). DNA of the CDR3: TGCAGTGCTATGGGGGTGACCACTAGGGAGCTGTTTTTT. Protein: CSAMGVTTRELFF.

The J gene is TRBJ2-4, the V gene TRBV28, with D hard to call. CDR1 and CDR2 from the germline V gene are MDHEN and SYDVKM. V was trimmed by 5 bases and J by 0 bases, leaving 17 bases between them. The CDR3 runs 17 residues. Written as DNA, the CDR3 is TGTGCCAGCAGTCCCGGTGGAATTCTGGAAGCCAAAAACATTCAGTACTTC. This codes for CASSPGGILEAKNIQYF.

In regard to this clonotype: A much larger clone sits a single nucleotide away, making a read error possible. This CDR3 is missing its conserved last phenylalanine or tryptophan, likely due to a read error. V usage is TRBV13 and J usage is TRBJ1-1; D uncertain. The germline V gene has CDR1 PRHDT and CDR2 FYEKMQ (reference sequence). Trimming pared 5 bases from V and 6 bases from J, leaving 16 bases between. The CDR3 has 14 residues. The CDR3 DNA reads TGTGCCAGCAGCCCCCCGACCGCTCGCGCTGAAGCTTTCTTA. Translating it yields CASSPPTARAEAFL.

Concerning this clonotype: A junction end diverges from the germline sequence, so it may reflect a read error. This chain uses TRBV11-1 with TRBJ2-7, with D possibly TRBD2 on 5 matching bases. The CDR3 has 16 amino acids. CDR1 and CDR2 from the germline V gene are SGHAT and FQDESV (reference sequence). As DNA, the CDR3 is TGTGCCAGCAGTTTAGCGACTCGTGACAACTCATACGAGCAGTACTTC. This encodes CASSLATRDNSYEQYF.

This chain joins TRBV5-6 and TRBJ2-3; 8 bases match TRBD2. The CDR3 contains 13 residues. Germline V gene data show CDR1 as SGHDT and CDR2 as YYEEEE. Trimming took 9 bases from V and 9 from J; bases not matched to a gene: 12. CDR3 nucleotide sequence: TGTGCCACCTCACCGGCGGGGGGAGCGACGCAGTATTTT. It yields the protein CATSPAGGATQYF.

With respect to this clonotype: This CDR3 is missing its conserved last phenylalanine or tryptophan, likely due to a read error. The chain joins TRBV5-1 to TRBJ2-2, with D possibly being TRBD1 (6 bases). Trimming stripped 2 bases from V and 6 bases from J, with 8 bases between. In germline, CDR1 is SGHRS, CDR2 YFSETQ. The CDR3 totals 13 residues. Here the CDR3 DNA reads TGCGCCAGCAGCTTCAGGACAGCCGGGGAGCTGTTTCTT. This codes for CASSFRTAGELFL.

V is TRBV11-3 and J is TRBJ2-5; TRBD1 matches 7 bases. CDR1 is SGHNT, CDR2 YENEEA, per germline. Trimming took 0 bases from V and 5 from J; bases not matched to a gene: 15. The CDR3 runs to 18 residues. CDR3 DNA: TGTGCCAGCAGCTTAGATGGGACGCGACAGGGTGCTGATGAGACCCAGTACTTC. Its protein is CASSLDGTRQGADETQYF.

As concerns this clonotype: The conserved final phenylalanine or tryptophan is absent from the CDR3, which likely points to a read error. The chain has TRBV6-6 and TRBJ2-7; 7 positions match TRBD1. The CDR3 is 16 residues long. Trimming took 2 bases from V and 4 from J; bases not matched to a gene: 11. The germline V gene encodes CDR1 MNHNY and CDR2 SVGAGI (reference sequence). The CDR3 here is CASSYPSNPGQYEQYL. In DNA form, the CDR3 reads TGTGCCAGCAGTTACCCTAGTAATCCGGGACAGTACGAGCAGTACCTC.

The rearrangement joins TRBV4-3 to TRBJ2-7, with D unclear. This CDR3 region has 14 residues. The ends were cut back, 0 bases at V and 11 bases at J, with 17 bases in the middle. Germline values: CDR1 LGHNA, CDR2 YSLEER. This CDR3 is CASSQDPSNSLEYF. CDR3 in DNA: TGCGCCAGCAGCCAAGACCCCTCCAACTCTCTGGAGTACTTC.

About this clonotype: This may arise from a read error, as a much more abundant clone is one base away. The gene calls are TRBV4-1 and TRBJ2-7, with 9 bases fitting TRBD1. Germline values: CDR1 MGHRA, CDR2 YSYEKL. The CDR3 is made up of 14 amino acids. V lost 3 bases to trimming and J lost 8 bases; unmatched junction nucleotides: 8. In DNA, the CDR3 is TGCGCCAGCAGCCAGGCTAGGGACAGGGACAAGCAGTACTTC. Amino acids: CASSQARDRDKQYF.

On this clonotype: One end of the junction varies from germline; a read error may be responsible. This chain uses TRBV6-1 with TRBJ2-5; D uncertain. The germline V gene has CDR1 MNHNS and CDR2 SASEGT. This CDR3 is built from 14 residues. This chain's CDR3 is CASNEVGGQETQYF. CDR3 coding DNA: TGTGCCAGCAATGAAGTCGGTGGCCAAGAGACCCAGTACTTC.

A remark on this clonotype: A much more abundant neighbour one base away suggests this may be a read error. CDR3 DNA sequence: TGCAGTGTTAGGGAGGGGAGCCCCTACGAGCAGTACTTC. This sequence encodes CSVREGSPYEQYF. The chain is built from TRBV20-1 and TRBJ2-7, with 7 bases that match TRBD2. The CDR3 extends over 13 amino acids. With V trimmed by 7 bases and J by 2 bases, 8 bases remained unmatched. The germline V gene has CDR1 DFQATT and CDR2 SNEGSKA (reference sequence).

About this clonotype: Its ends do not fully match the called genes, so a read error is possible. The V and J genes are TRBV11-2 and TRBJ2-2; possibly TRBD2 for D (5 bases). The germline CDR1 and CDR2 sequences are SGHAT and FQNNGV. This CDR3 has 15 residues. The CDR3 here is CASILVAGGTWELFF. The CDR3, as DNA: TGTGCCAGCATCTTAGTGGCGGGCGGCACCTGGGAGCTGTTTTTT.